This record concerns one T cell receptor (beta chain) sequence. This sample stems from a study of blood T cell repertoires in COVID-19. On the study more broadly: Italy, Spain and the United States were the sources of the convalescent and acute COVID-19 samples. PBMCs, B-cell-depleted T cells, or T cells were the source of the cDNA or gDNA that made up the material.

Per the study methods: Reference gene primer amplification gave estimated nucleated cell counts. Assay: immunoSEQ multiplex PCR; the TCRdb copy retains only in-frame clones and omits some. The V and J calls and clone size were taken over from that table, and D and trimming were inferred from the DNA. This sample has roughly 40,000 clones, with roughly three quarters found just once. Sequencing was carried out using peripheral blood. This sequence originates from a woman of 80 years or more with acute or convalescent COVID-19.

This CDR3 is CASSPGLATYNEQFF. CDR3 DNA: TGTGCCAGCAGTCCTGGGCTAGCTACCTACAATGAGCAGTTCTTC. The rearrangement joins TRBV9 to TRBJ2-1, with D perhaps TRBD2 (5 bases). Germline V gene sequence: CDR1 SGDLS, CDR2 YYNGEE. The CDR3 length is 15 residues. Deletions cut 5 bases from V and 2 bases from J, with 14 bases between.